The 20 T cell receptor beta chains listed next were all sequenced from one sample in a study of T cell repertoires in cytomegalovirus infection. From the reads, TCRdb called clonotypes with MiXCR, one entry per CDR3 protein. Among approximately 490,000 distinct CDR3 sequences, approximately 10% were seen once, and the ten largest hold roughly a tenth. Sequencing input: PBMCs. All receptors derive from a human donor in good health (CMV status not recorded). Some clones in this sample may be carry-over from other donors' samples.

This clonotype has more than one count but fewer than ten. The chain recombines TRBV6-6 with TRBJ2-1, with TRBD1 matching over 7 bases. This CDR3 is built from 13 residues. V shed 5 bases and J 7 bases; nucleotides not matched to a gene: 5. The germline V gene encodes CDR1 MNHNY and CDR2 SVGAGI (reference sequence). The CDR3 protein is CASSASQGNEQFF. The CDR3 DNA sequence: TGTGCCAGCAGTGCGTCACAGGGGAATGAGCAGTTCTTC.

The V gene is TRBV20-1, the J gene TRBJ2-5; D may be TRBD1 or TRBD2 (5 bases each). From germline, CDR1 is DFQATT and CDR2 SNEGSKA (reference sequence). This CDR3 has 12 amino acids. CDR3 DNA sequence: TGCAGGGGGTGGGGGTCAGCGGAGACCCAGTACTTC. It is translated as CRGWGSAETQYF.

This clonotype appeared many times. This sequence joins TRBV11-3 and TRBJ2-1, with TRBD1 identical over 9 bases. From germline, CDR1 is SGHNT and CDR2 YENEEA. V shed 6 bases, J shed 9 bases, and the junction held 12 bases outside the gene matches. This CDR3 region has 15 residues. CDR3 sequence (DNA): TGTGCCAGCAGGGAAGGGGGGACAGGGCGACCTGAGCAGTTCTTC. This gives the protein CASREGGTGRPEQFF.

The J gene is TRBJ2-5, the V gene TRBV7-9; TRBD1 matches 9 bases. The V segment lost 5 bases and the J segment 7 bases; nucleotides outside the gene matches: 11. CDR3 length equals 15 residues. Germline V gives CDR1 SEHNR, CDR2 FQNEAQ (reference sequence). CDR3: CASSGQGPPKGTQYF. The DNA of the CDR3 is TGTGCCAGCAGCGGACAGGGGCCGCCCAAGGGGACCCAGTACTTC.

This clonotype has at least ten counts. The rearrangement joins TRBV19 to TRBJ1-1, with D hard to call. The CDR3 length is 15 residues. Per germline, CDR1 LNHDA and CDR2 SQIVND (reference sequence). Trimming stripped 3 bases from V and 4 bases from J, with 15 bases between. The CDR3 sequence is CASSIGGGLATEAFF. The CDR3 DNA follows: TGTGCCAGTAGTATCGGTGGAGGTTTAGCCACTGAAGCTTTCTTT.

In this sample, this clonotype turned up a few times. This sequence joins TRBV9 and TRBJ1-3; D gene unclear. Germline CDR1 SGDLS, CDR2 YYNGEE. Trimming left V 4 bases short and J 0 bases short, with 14 bases between. CDR3 length: 16 residues. The CDR3 is CASSPRSVNSGNTIYF. The CDR3 DNA follows: TGTGCCAGCAGCCCCCGGAGTGTCAACTCTGGAAACACCATATATTTT.

The sample holds many counts of this clonotype. The chain links TRBV20-1 to TRBJ2-5, with 7 bases fitting TRBD1. The CDR3 sequence is 12 residues long. V gave up 6 bases and J gave up 4 bases; unmatched junction bases: 5. Germline V CDR1 and CDR2: DFQATT, SNEGSKA (reference sequence). Here the CDR3 DNA reads TGCAGTGCGGGGACAGTGGGAGAGACCCAGTACTTC. This codes for CSAGTVGETQYF.

Notes on this clonotype: Given a much more abundant clone one base away, this may be a read error. The gene calls are TRBV6-6 and TRBJ2-3; perhaps D is TRBD1 or TRBD2 (5 bases each). V was shortened by 8 bases and J by 5 bases, with 11 bases between the two germline ends. Germline values: CDR1 MNHNY, CDR2 SVGAGI (reference sequence). This CDR3 comprises 12 residues. CDR3 nucleotide sequence: TGTGCCAGCGGGGACCTAGGAGATACGCAGTATTTT. This gives the protein CASGDLGDTQYF.

This sequence joins TRBV20-1 and TRBJ2-5; 9 bases are a match to TRBD2. CDR1 is DFQATT and CDR2 is SNEGSKA in the germline V gene (reference sequence). The trim removed 6 bases at V and 5 bases at J, leaving 13 bases unmatched. This CDR3 spans 15 amino acids. CDR3 sequence reads: CSAILSAGGRETQYF. CDR3 bases: TGCAGTGCGATCCTCTCTGCGGGGGGGCGGGAGACCCAGTACTTC.

This clonotype was seen repeatedly, ten times or more. CDR3: CASSLGWGRDTGELFF. CDR3 in DNA: TGTGCCAGCAGCTTAGGTTGGGGGAGGGACACCGGGGAGCTGTTTTTT. The chain uses TRBV7-2 and TRBJ2-2; 7 bases are a match to TRBD2. Germline CDR1 and CDR2: SGHTA and FQGNSA. This CDR3 contains 16 residues. With 1 base clipped from V and 3 bases from J, the junction kept 5 bases outside the gene matches.

This chain connects TRBV2 to TRBJ2-5; D not certain. Trimming took 8 bases from V and 3 from J, leaving 7 bases between them. The germline gives CDR1 SNHLY, CDR2 FYNNEI. This CDR3 is 11 amino acids long. The CDR3 loop is CASLAEETQYF. The CDR3 DNA is TGTGCCAGCCTGGCCGAAGAGACCCAGTACTTC.

A remark on this clonotype: A much larger clonotype is one base distant, so this may be a read error. The conserved final phenylalanine or tryptophan is absent from the CDR3, which likely points to a read error. J is TRBJ2-3 and V is TRBV20-1; 9 bases fit TRBD2. V gave up 2 bases and J gave up 3 bases; unmatched junction bases: 9. Germline V lookup: CDR1 DFQATT, CDR2 SNEGSKA (reference sequence). The CDR3 covers 16 residues. CDR3: CSARLSLAGSTDTQYY. In DNA, the CDR3 is TGCAGTGCTAGACTCTCCCTAGCGGGAAGTACAGATACGCAGTATTAT.

This clonotype was found many times. As DNA, the CDR3 is TGTGCCAGCAGTAAGACGGACGAAGGGACCGGGGAGCTGTTTTTT. It translates to CASSKTDEGTGELFF. This chain connects TRBV6-1 to TRBJ2-2; D is ambiguous. CDR1 and CDR2 from the germline V gene are MNHNS and SASEGT. The CDR3 sequence is 15 residues long. V lost 5 bases, J lost 5 bases, and 15 bases lay in between.

There are many counts of this clonotype. J is TRBJ2-5 and V is TRBV7-2; D is perhaps TRBD1 (6 bases). Germline CDR1 and CDR2: SGHTA and FQGNSA. The CDR3 is made up of 15 amino acids. V was pared by 3 bases and J by 5 bases, with 16 bases between. CDR3 protein: CASSFTGSGRETQYF. CDR3 coding DNA: TGTGCCAGCAGCTTTACAGGGTCGGGACGGGAGACCCAGTACTTC.

This sequence joins TRBV2 and TRBJ2-7, with a weak D call TRBD2 (6 bases). The V gene lost 8 bases and the J gene lost 7 bases, with 9 bases spanning the gap. The CDR3 is 10 amino acids. Germline CDR1 SNHLY, CDR2 FYNNEI. CDR3 loop: CASEGREQYF. DNA for the CDR3: TGTGCCAGCGAGGGGAGGGAGCAGTACTTC.

This clonotype appeared many times. The chain carries TRBV7-9 and TRBJ1-1, with D uncertain. V gave up 2 bases and J gave up 1 base, with 8 bases separating them. The CDR3 covers 14 residues. The germline gives CDR1 SEHNR, CDR2 FQNEAQ (reference sequence). CDR3 protein: CASSLNDGNTEAFF. As DNA, the CDR3 is TGTGCCAGCAGCTTAAACGACGGGAACACTGAAGCTTTCTTT. Full variable domain (missing parts from reference TRBV7-9 and TRBJ1-1): DTGVSQNPRHKITKRGQNVTFRCDPISEHNRLYWYRQTLGQGPEFLTYFQNEAQLEKSRLLSDRFSAERPKGSFSTLEIQRTEQGDSAMYLCASSLNDGNTEAFFGQGTRLTVV.

This clonotype was detected many times. The chain links TRBV19 to TRBJ1-2; D is perhaps TRBD1 (5 bases). Trimming cost V 3 bases and J 2 bases, with 10 bases left between them. CDR1 is LNHDA and CDR2 is SQIVND in the germline V gene (reference sequence). CDR3 size: 14 residues. The CDR3 DNA reads as TGTGCCAGTAGTATCGGGGGACCCAACTATGGCTACACCTTC. Protein sequence: CASSIGGPNYGYTF.

This clonotype was picked up many times. The chain combines TRBV4-2 with TRBJ2-7, with TRBD2 identical over 9 bases. Germline trimming cut 1 base from V and 6 bases from J; bases unmatched to any gene: 4. Germline-derived CDR1 and CDR2 are LGHNA and YNFKEQ. CDR3 length: 14 amino acids. CDR3 sequence: CASSQGGRAFEQYF. CDR3 coding DNA: TGTGCCAGCAGCCAAGGCGGGAGGGCCTTCGAGCAGTACTTC.

This clonotype was found many times. The chain is built from TRBV6-1 and TRBJ2-7; 7 nucleotides line up with TRBD2. The CDR3 runs 12 residues. The J segment lost 1 base and the V segment lost 8 bases, leaving 2 bases of the junction unmatched. The germline V gene has CDR1 MNHNS and CDR2 SASEGT. In DNA, the CDR3 is TGTGCCAGCTGGGGACTATCCTACGAGCAGTACTTC. This encodes CASWGLSYEQYF.

This clonotype was observed many times. The chain recombines TRBV7-9 with TRBJ2-3; no clear D. This CDR3 region has 14 residues. The germline CDR1 and CDR2 sequences are SEHNR and FQNEAQ (reference sequence). V lost 5 bases to trimming and J lost 2 bases, with 11 bases between them. CDR3 nucleotide sequence: TGTGCCAGCAGCATGGACGGACCCACAGATACGCAGTATTTT. Its translation is CASSMDGPTDTQYF.